This T cell receptor (beta chain) was documented in a study of blood T cell repertoires in COVID-19. The study drew participants aged about 18 to 95 years from 20 to 30 US areas. The CDR3 length is 12 residues. The germline V gene has CDR1 SEHNR and CDR2 FQNEAQ (reference sequence). V lost 5 bases to trimming and J lost 9 bases, with 13 bases between them. Sequencing used immunoSEQ multiplex PCR; TCRdb keeps in-frame clones, though not all of them. The table includes a few hundred thousand clones, roughly 89% detected once. The sequencing sample was made of PBMCs or T cells enriched from blood (not recorded which). This chain uses TRBV7-9 with TRBJ1-1, with D uncertain. This receptor was identified in a young woman with acute COVID-19. CDR3 in DNA: TGTGCCAGCAGCCCCGGGGAGTTGAAAGCTTTCTTT. As protein: CASSPGELKAFF.